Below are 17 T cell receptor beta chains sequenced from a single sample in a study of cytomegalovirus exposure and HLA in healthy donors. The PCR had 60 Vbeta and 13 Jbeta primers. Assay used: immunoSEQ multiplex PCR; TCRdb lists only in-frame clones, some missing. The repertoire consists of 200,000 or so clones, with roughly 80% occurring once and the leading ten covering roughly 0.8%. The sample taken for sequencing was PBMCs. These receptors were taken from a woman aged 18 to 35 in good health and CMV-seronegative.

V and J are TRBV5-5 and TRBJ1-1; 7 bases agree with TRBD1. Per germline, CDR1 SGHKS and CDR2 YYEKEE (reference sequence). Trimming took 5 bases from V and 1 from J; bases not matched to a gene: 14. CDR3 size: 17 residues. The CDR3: CASRRKTGFESNTEAFF. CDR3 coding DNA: TGTGCCAGCAGACGTAAGACAGGGTTTGAGTCGAACACTGAAGCTTTCTTT.

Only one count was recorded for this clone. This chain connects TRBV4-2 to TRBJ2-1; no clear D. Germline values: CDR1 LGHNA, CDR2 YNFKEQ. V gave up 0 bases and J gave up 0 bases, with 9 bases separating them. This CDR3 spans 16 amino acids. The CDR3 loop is CASSQEAGSSYNEQFF. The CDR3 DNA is TGTGCCAGCAGCCAAGAAGCAGGTAGCTCCTACAATGAGCAGTTCTTC.

The CDR3 protein is CASSPPGGGYTF. The CDR3 coding sequence is TGTGCCAGCAGCCCCCCAGGAGGTGGCTACACCTTC. This chain joins TRBV7-2 and TRBJ1-2; D unresolved. CDR3 length: 12 amino acids. CDR1 and CDR2 from the germline V gene are SGHTA and FQGNSA. Between the trimmed V and J ends, which lost 5 bases and 7 bases, there was a span of 11 bases. Supplemented by reference TRBV7-2 and TRBJ1-2, the full variable domain reads GAGVSQSPSNKVTEKGKDVELRCDPISGHTALYWYRQSLGQGLEFLIYFQGNSAPDKSGLPSDRFSAERTGGSVSTLTIQRTQQEDSAVYLCASSPPGGGYTFGSGTRLTVV.

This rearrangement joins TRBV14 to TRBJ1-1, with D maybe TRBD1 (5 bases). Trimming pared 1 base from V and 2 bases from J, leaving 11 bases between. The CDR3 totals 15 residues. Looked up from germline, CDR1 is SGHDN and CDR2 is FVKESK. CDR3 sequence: CASSQVARVNTEAFF. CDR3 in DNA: TGTGCCAGCAGCCAAGTTGCCAGGGTTAACACTGAAGCTTTCTTT. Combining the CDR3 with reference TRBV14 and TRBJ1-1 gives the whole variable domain EAGVTQFPSHSVIEKGQTVTLRCDPISGHDNLYWYRRVMGKEIKFLLHFVKESKQDESGMPNNRFLAERTGGTYSTLKVQPAELEDSGVYFCASSQVARVNTEAFFGQGTRLTVV.

The DNA of the CDR3 is TGTGCCAGCAGTCCACAGGGGTTAGGCTACACCTTC. Its protein product is CASSPQGLGYTF. The rearrangement joins TRBV6-5 to TRBJ1-2; TRBD1 agrees at 7 bases. The germline V gene has CDR1 MNHEY and CDR2 SVGAGI. J was trimmed by 8 bases and V by 5 bases; bases with no gene match: 5. The CDR3 consists of 12 residues.

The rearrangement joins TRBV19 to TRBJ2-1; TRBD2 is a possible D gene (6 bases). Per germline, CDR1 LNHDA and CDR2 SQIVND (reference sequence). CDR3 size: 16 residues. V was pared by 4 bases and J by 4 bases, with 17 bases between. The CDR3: CASSTGRMGGYNEQFF. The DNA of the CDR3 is TGTGCCAGTAGTACAGGACGGATGGGGGGATACAATGAGCAGTTCTTC. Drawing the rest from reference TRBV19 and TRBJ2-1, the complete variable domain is DGGITQSPKYLFRKEGQNVTLSCEQNLNHDAMYWYRQDPGQGLRLIYYSQIVNDFQKGDIAEGYSVSREKKESFPLTVTSAQKNPTAFYLCASSTGRMGGYNEQFFGPGTRLTVL.

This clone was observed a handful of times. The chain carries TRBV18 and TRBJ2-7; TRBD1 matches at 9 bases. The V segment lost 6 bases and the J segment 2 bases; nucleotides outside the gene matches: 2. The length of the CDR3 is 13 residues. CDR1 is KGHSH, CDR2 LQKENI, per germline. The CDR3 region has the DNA TGTGCCAGCTCCGGGACAGGGCCCTACGAGCAGTACTTC. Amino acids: CASSGTGPYEQYF.

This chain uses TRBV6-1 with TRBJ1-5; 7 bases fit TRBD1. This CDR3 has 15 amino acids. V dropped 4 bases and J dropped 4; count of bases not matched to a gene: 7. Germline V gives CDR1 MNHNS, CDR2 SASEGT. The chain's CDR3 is CASSVRDRLNQPQHF. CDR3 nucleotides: TGTGCCAGCAGTGTCCGGGACAGACTAAATCAGCCCCAGCATTTT.

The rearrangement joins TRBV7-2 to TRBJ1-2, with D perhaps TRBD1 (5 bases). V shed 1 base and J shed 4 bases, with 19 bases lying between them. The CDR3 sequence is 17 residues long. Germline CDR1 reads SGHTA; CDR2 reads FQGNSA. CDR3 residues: CASSLVWVIDSTYGYTF. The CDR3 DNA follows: TGTGCCAGCAGCTTAGTGTGGGTTATAGACAGCACCTATGGCTACACCTTC.

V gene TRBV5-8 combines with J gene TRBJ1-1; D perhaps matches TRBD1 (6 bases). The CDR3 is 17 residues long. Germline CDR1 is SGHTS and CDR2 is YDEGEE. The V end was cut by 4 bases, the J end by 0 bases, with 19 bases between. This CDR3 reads CASSRGTSQSVNTEAFF. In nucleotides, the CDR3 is TGTGCCAGCAGCCGTGGGACAAGTCAATCCGTGAACACTGAAGCTTTCTTT.

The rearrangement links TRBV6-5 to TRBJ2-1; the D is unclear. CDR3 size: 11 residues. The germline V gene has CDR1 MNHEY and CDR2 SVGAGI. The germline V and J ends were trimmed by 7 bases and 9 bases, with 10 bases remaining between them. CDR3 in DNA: TGTGCCAGCACCTTAACGGGTGAGCAGTTCTTC. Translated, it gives CASTLTGEQFF.

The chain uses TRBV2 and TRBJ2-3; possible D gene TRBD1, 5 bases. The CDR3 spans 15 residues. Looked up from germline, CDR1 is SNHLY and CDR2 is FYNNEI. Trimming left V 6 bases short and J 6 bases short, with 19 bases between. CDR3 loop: CASRPDSGGWDTQYF. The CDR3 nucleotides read TGTGCCAGCAGACCAGACAGTGGTGGATGGGATACGCAGTATTTT.

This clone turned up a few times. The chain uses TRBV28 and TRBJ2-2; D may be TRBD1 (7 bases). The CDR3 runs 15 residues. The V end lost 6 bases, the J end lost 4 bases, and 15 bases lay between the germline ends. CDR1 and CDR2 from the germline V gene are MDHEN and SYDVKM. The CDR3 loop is CASRNTGEVTGELFF. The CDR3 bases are TGTGCCAGCAGAAACACAGGGGAGGTCACCGGGGAGCTGTTTTTT.

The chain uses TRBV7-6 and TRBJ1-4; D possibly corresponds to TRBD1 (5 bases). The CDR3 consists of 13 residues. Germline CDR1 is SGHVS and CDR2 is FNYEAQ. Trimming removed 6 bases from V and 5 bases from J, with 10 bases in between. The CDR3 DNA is TGTGCCAGCAGTAGGAAGGGGAATGAAAAACTGTTTTTT. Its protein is CASSRKGNEKLFF. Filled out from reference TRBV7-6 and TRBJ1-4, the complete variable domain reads GAGVSQSPRYKVTKRGQDVALRCDPISGHVSLYWYRQALGQGPEFLTYFNYEAQQDKSGLPNDRFSAERPEGSISTLTIQRTEQRDSAMYRCASSRKGNEKLFFGSGTQLSVL.

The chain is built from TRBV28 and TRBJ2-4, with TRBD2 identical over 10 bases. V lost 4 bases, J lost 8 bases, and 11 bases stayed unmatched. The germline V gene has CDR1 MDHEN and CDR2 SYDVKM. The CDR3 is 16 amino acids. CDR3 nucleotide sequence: TGTGCCAGCAGTTCTCACTCGACTAGCGGGCGGGACATTCAGTACTTC. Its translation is CASSSHSTSGRDIQYF. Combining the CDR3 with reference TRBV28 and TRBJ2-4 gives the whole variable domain DVKVTQSSRYLVKRTGEKVFLECVQDMDHENMFWYRQDPGLGLRLIYFSYDVKMKEKGDIPEGYSVSREKKERFSLILESASTNQTSMYLCASSSHSTSGRDIQYFGAGTRLSVL.

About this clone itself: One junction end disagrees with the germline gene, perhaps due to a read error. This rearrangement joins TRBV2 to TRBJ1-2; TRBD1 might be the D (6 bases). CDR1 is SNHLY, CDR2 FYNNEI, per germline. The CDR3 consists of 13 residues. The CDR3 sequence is CAISEQGLYGYTF. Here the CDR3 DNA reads TGTGCCATCAGTGAACAGGGACTCTATGGCTACACCTTC.

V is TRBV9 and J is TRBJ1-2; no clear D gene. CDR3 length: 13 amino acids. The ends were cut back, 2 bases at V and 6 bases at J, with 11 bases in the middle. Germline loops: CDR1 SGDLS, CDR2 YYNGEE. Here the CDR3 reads CASSVSLADGYTF. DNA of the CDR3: TGTGCCAGCAGCGTGAGCTTAGCGGATGGCTACACCTTC.